Presented here are 5 T cell receptor beta chains from one specimen sequenced in a study of blood T cell repertoires in COVID-19 (dated by TCRdb to the early 2020s). Receptor amplification or capture employed the immunoSEQ multiplex PCR assay. The immuneACCESS repertoire file appears here via TCRdb, limited to in-frame rearrangements. These files lack a portion of the clones; in checked studies, under half of the deficit traces to unresolved V genes, and the cause of the others is not known. This sample comprises 150,000 to 200,000 clones, roughly 90% of them detected only once. Jointly, the top ten make up 3% to 4.5% of the sample. Specimen: peripheral blood. These receptors all stem from a woman between 55 and 75 years old who had recovered from COVID-19.

The genes are TRBV19 and TRBJ2-1, with 7 bases identical to TRBD2. The CDR3 covers 14 residues. V gave up 5 bases and J gave up 2 bases; unmatched junction bases: 3. Germline V gene sequence: CDR1 LNHDA, CDR2 SQIVND (reference sequence). The DNA of the CDR3 is TGTGCCAGTAGTGTCGGACTAGCCTACAATGAGCAGTTCTTC. It encodes CASSVGLAYNEQFF.

The V and J genes are TRBV3-1 (or the pseudogene TRBV3-2) and TRBJ2-1; 8 nucleotides match TRBD2. Trimming took 2 bases from V and 7 from J; bases not matched to a gene: 13. Germline loops: CDR1 LGHDT, CDR2 YNNKEL (reference sequence). The CDR3 is made up of 17 amino acids. CDR3 DNA sequence: TGTGCCAGCAGCCAATACGAATGGGGAGCGGGGGCGAATGAGCAGTTCTTC. This sequence encodes CASSQYEWGAGANEQFF.

The gene calls are TRBV11-3 and TRBJ1-1, with TRBD1 identical over 8 bases. The CDR3 covers 13 residues. The J segment lost 8 bases and the V segment lost 5 bases, leaving 7 bases of the junction unmatched. The germline V gene has CDR1 SGHNT and CDR2 YENEEA. Here the CDR3 reads CASSAQRQGEAFF. DNA for the CDR3: TGTGCCAGCAGCGCACAAAGACAGGGGGAAGCTTTCTTT.

The V and J genes are TRBV28 and TRBJ1-5, with D tentatively TRBD1 (5 bases). There are 15 residues in the CDR3. Germline V gene lookup returns CDR1 MDHEN and CDR2 SYDVKM. The V and J ends lost 7 bases and 2 bases respectively, with 15 bases between them. The DNA for the CDR3 is TGTGCCAGCAAAATGGACACTTTAGGCAATCAGCCCCAGCATTTT. Translation: CASKMDTLGNQPQHF.

This chain joins TRBV24-1 and TRBJ2-1; 13 nucleotides align to TRBD2. V dropped 2 bases and J dropped 4; count of bases not matched to a gene: 4. The germline CDR1 and CDR2 sequences are KGHDR and SFDVKD. The CDR3 spans 17 residues. The CDR3 here is CATSDYGTSGAYNEQFF. The CDR3 DNA reads as TGTGCCACCAGTGATTATGGGACTAGCGGGGCTTACAATGAGCAGTTCTTC.